Below are 23 T cell receptor beta chains sequenced from a single sample in a study of identical twins. Each CDR3 protein gets one entry after TCRdb re-called the 5' RACE reads with MiXCR. The data hold 690,000 or so distinct CDR3 sequences, with 8.6% observed a single time. The same sample was also studied in work on yellow fever vaccine responses in identical twins.

Specimen: PBMCs. These receptors came from a woman in her late teens or twenties in good health.

The chain joins TRBV25-1 to TRBJ2-7; 9 positions agree with TRBD1. In germline, CDR1 is MGHDK, CDR2 SYGVNS. CDR3 length equals 14 residues. V dropped 7 bases and J dropped 2; count of bases not matched to a gene: 6. For the CDR3, the DNA is TGTGCCAGCACCCGGACAGGGGCCACCTACGAGCAGTACTTC. This encodes CASTRTGATYEQYF.

V gene TRBV7-9 combines with J gene TRBJ2-7; 16 nucleotides line up with TRBD2. The V segment lost 3 bases and the J segment 5 bases; nucleotides outside the gene matches: 1. CDR1 is SEHNR, CDR2 FQNEAQ, per germline (reference sequence). The CDR3 runs 15 residues. The CDR3 DNA reads TGTGCCAGCAGCTTGGGGACTAGCGGGGGGGACGAGCAGTACTTC. This encodes CASSLGTSGGDEQYF.

This clonotype appeared a few times. The rearrangement links TRBV5-1 to TRBJ1-1, with D uncertain. The V gene's germline CDR1 is SGHRS and CDR2 YFSETQ. The V and J ends lost 4 bases and 8 bases respectively, with 12 bases between them. The CDR3 covers 12 residues. The CDR3 loop reads CASSPSLGEAFF. The CDR3 bases are TGCGCCAGCAGCCCCTCTTTGGGGGAAGCTTTCTTT.

The chain has TRBV7-9 and TRBJ1-3; possible D gene TRBD1, 5 bases. CDR3 size: 16 residues. Trimming removed 5 bases from V and 4 bases from J, with 18 bases in between. CDR1 and CDR2 from the germline V gene are SEHNR and FQNEAQ (reference sequence). In nucleotides, the CDR3 is TGTGCCAGCAGCGCATCAGGGAAGGTTGACGGAAACACCATATATTTT. Translating gives CASSASGKVDGNTIYF.

The V gene is TRBV2, the J gene TRBJ2-1; 8 bases map to TRBD1. This CDR3 region has 14 residues. V trimming: 3 bases; J trimming: 2 bases; junction bases outside the gene matches: 0. Germline lookup yields CDR1 SNHLY and CDR2 FYNNEI. CDR3 nucleotides: TGTGCCAGCAGTGACAGGGGGCCCTACAATGAGCAGTTCTTC. Its protein is CASSDRGPYNEQFF.

This clonotype was detected a few times. This sequence joins TRBV6-2 or TRBV6-3 and TRBJ2-1; possibly TRBD2 for D (5 bases). The CDR3 is 16 amino acids. Trimming pared 0 bases from V and 8 bases from J, leaving 17 bases between. CDR1 MNHEY and CDR2 SVGEGT come from the germline V gene. The CDR3 loop reads CASSYSRVSGVDEQFF. In DNA form, the CDR3 reads TGTGCCAGCAGTTACTCGAGGGTTTCTGGGGTTGATGAGCAGTTCTTC.

This clonotype was observed a handful of times. This chain connects TRBV7-9 to TRBJ1-2; the match to TRBD1 covers 8 bases. CDR3 length: 12 residues. Per germline, CDR1 SEHNR and CDR2 FQNEAQ (reference sequence). J gave up 6 bases and V 5 bases, and 2 bases lay outside the gene matches. The CDR3 protein is CASSRTGNGYTF. CDR3 DNA sequence: TGTGCCAGCAGCCGGACAGGGAATGGCTACACCTTC.

The CDR3 sequence is CASSPREQETQYF. The CDR3 DNA reads as TGTGCCAGCAGCCCCCGAGAGCAAGAGACCCAGTACTTC. This chain joins TRBV6-2 or TRBV6-3 and TRBJ2-5, with D uncertain. V was pared by 6 bases and J by 2 bases, with 10 bases between. Germline V lookup: CDR1 MNHEY, CDR2 SVGEGT. The CDR3 covers 13 residues.

This clonotype was observed a few times. V and J are TRBV9 and TRBJ2-4, with 10 bases that match TRBD1. With V trimmed by 4 bases and J by 1 base, 11 bases remained unmatched. The length of the CDR3 is 18 residues. Germline V lookup: CDR1 SGDLS, CDR2 YYNGEE. CDR3 protein: CASSPSTRQGAAKNIQYF. The DNA for the CDR3 is TGTGCCAGCAGCCCTTCAACTCGACAGGGGGCGGCCAAAAACATTCAGTACTTC. Based on the CDR3 plus reference TRBV9 and TRBJ2-4, the full variable domain is DSGVTQTPKHLITATGQRVTLRCSPRSGDLSVYWYQQSLDQGLQFLIQYYNGEERAKGNILERFSAQQFPDLHSELNLSSLELGDSALYFCASSPSTRQGAAKNIQYFGAGTRLSVL.

This clonotype was observed a handful of times. The V call is TRBV7-9, the J call TRBJ1-3, with TRBD1 as a possible D gene (5 bases). The CDR3 spans 15 residues. CDR1 SEHNR and CDR2 FQNEAQ come from the germline V gene (reference sequence). V was pared by 4 bases and J by 2 bases, with 12 bases between. Written as DNA, the CDR3 is TGTGCCAGCAGCTCGCCGGGGCGGACTGGAAACACCATATATTTT. Translating it yields CASSSPGRTGNTIYF.

This clonotype was picked up many times. V gene TRBV7-2 combines with J gene TRBJ2-1; D is uncertain. Germline CDR1 is SGHTA and CDR2 is FQGNSA. Trimming cost V 5 bases and J 3 bases, with 8 bases left between them. The CDR3 is 13 amino acids. CDR3 sequence (DNA): TGTGCCAGCAGCCTAGACTTCTACAATGAGCAGTTCTTC. This encodes CASSLDFYNEQFF.

This clonotype turned up a few times. The chain has TRBV29-1 and TRBJ2-5, with 7 bases matching TRBD2. Trimming at V came to 0 bases and at J to 4 bases, leaving 8 bases not matched to a gene. The CDR3 has 15 residues. Germline V lookup: CDR1 SQVTM, CDR2 ANQGSEA. The CDR3 DNA follows: TGCAGCGTTGAAGATGGACTAGGGTACCGAGAGACCCAGTACTTC. Its protein product is CSVEDGLGYRETQYF.

This clonotype was seen a few times. The chain joins TRBV29-1 to TRBJ2-1, with D maybe TRBD1 (5 bases). CDR3 length: 14 amino acids. Germline CDR1 is SQVTM and CDR2 is ANQGSEA. V shed 3 bases and J shed 5 bases, with 14 bases lying between them. The CDR3 region is CSVDFHRSDNEQFF. Written as DNA, the CDR3 is TGCAGCGTTGACTTTCACAGGTCAGACAATGAGCAGTTCTTC.

The chain couples TRBV9 to TRBJ2-1; 8 bases match TRBD2. CDR1 SGDLS and CDR2 YYNGEE come from the germline V gene. CDR3 size: 15 residues. Germline trimming cut 0 bases from V and 10 bases from J; bases unmatched to any gene: 9. The CDR3: CASSVVAGLDNEQFF. The CDR3 coding sequence is TGTGCCAGCAGCGTAGTGGCGGGACTAGATAACGAGCAGTTCTTC.

The genes are TRBV4-3 and TRBJ2-2, with D maybe TRBD2 (5 bases). The CDR3 spans 14 residues. Germline assignment: CDR1 LGHNA and CDR2 YSLEER. V was pared by 1 base and J by 4 bases, with 7 bases between. The CDR3 is CASSQGRLTGELFF. CDR3 in DNA: TGCGCCAGCAGCCAAGGGAGGCTCACCGGGGAGCTGTTTTTT.

About this clonotype: The junction and the germline gene differ at one end; a read error may be behind it. J is TRBJ2-1 and V is TRBV20-1; tentative D call: TRBD2 (7 bases). This CDR3 has 14 amino acids. Germline CDR1 DFQATT, CDR2 SNEGSKA (reference sequence). CDR3 region: CSAREPQLGGLLDF. In DNA, the CDR3 is TGCAGTGCTAGAGAACCCCAGCTGGGGGGGCTCCTAGATTTC.

This clonotype was observed at least ten times. The V and J genes are TRBV20-1 and TRBJ2-7; 10 bases align to TRBD2. Trimming at V came to 7 bases and at J to 9 bases, leaving 12 bases not matched to a gene. The CDR3 covers 13 residues. Germline CDR1 DFQATT, CDR2 SNEGSKA (reference sequence). In DNA form, the CDR3 reads TGCAGTGTACCCGGACTAGCGGAGCTGGGGCAGTACTTC. It yields the protein CSVPGLAELGQYF.

This clonotype appeared many times. The CDR3 sequence is CSVYTETHYNEQFF. CDR3 DNA sequence: TGCAGCGTTTACACTGAAACTCATTACAATGAGCAGTTCTTC. The rearrangement uses TRBV29-1 and TRBJ2-1, with D unclear. Trimming removed 5 bases from V and 4 bases from J, with 15 bases in between. From germline, CDR1 is SQVTM and CDR2 ANQGSEA. The CDR3 loop spans 14 amino acids.

This clonotype was detected a few times. V gene TRBV6-5 combines with J gene TRBJ1-3; possible D gene TRBD1, 5 bases. The CDR3 spans 16 residues. The V gene lost 0 bases and the J gene lost 11 bases, with 20 bases spanning the gap. Germline assignment: CDR1 MNHEY and CDR2 SVGAGI. CDR3 sequence reads: CASSYSGRGTGIAIYF. The DNA for the CDR3 is TGTGCCAGCAGTTACTCCGGACGTGGGACGGGGATCGCCATATATTTT.

In its sample, this clonotype was seen a few times. This chain uses TRBV11-2 with TRBJ2-7, with 8 bases identical to TRBD2. This CDR3 has 15 residues. J was trimmed by 1 base and V by 5 bases; bases with no gene match: 7. Germline-derived CDR1 and CDR2 are SGHAT and FQNNGV. The CDR3: CASSVGAGVSYEQYF. The CDR3 region has the DNA TGTGCCAGCAGCGTAGGAGCGGGAGTTTCCTACGAGCAGTACTTC.

The sample holds a few counts of this clonotype. This chain connects TRBV30 to TRBJ2-3; D may be TRBD1 (5 bases). This CDR3 has 15 amino acids. V lost 3 bases and J 0 bases, leaving 13 bases between the germline ends. Germline loops: CDR1 GTSNPN, CDR2 SVGIG (reference sequence). The CDR3: CAWSAGMTSTDTQYF. The DNA of the CDR3 is TGTGCCTGGAGCGCAGGGATGACTAGCACAGATACGCAGTATTTT.

The chain links TRBV7-8 to TRBJ2-7, with 7 bases identical to TRBD2. The germline gives CDR1 SGHVS, CDR2 FQNEAQ. V shed 0 bases, J shed 2 bases, and the junction held 7 bases outside the gene matches. This CDR3 has 16 amino acids. As DNA, the CDR3 is TGTGCCAGCAGCTTAGCGCGTCTAGCGGCACCCTACGAGCAGTACTTC. It yields the protein CASSLARLAAPYEQYF.

Many counts were recorded for this clonotype. The chain employs TRBV3-1 and TRBJ2-2; 9 bases match TRBD1. The CDR3 runs 13 residues. The V and J ends lost 4 bases and 13 bases, in that order; junction bases with no gene match: 7. Germline CDR1 is LGHDT and CDR2 is YNNKEL (reference sequence). Here the CDR3 reads CASSPSGTGPLFF. Here the CDR3 DNA reads TGTGCCAGCAGCCCCTCCGGGACAGGGCCGCTGTTTTTT.